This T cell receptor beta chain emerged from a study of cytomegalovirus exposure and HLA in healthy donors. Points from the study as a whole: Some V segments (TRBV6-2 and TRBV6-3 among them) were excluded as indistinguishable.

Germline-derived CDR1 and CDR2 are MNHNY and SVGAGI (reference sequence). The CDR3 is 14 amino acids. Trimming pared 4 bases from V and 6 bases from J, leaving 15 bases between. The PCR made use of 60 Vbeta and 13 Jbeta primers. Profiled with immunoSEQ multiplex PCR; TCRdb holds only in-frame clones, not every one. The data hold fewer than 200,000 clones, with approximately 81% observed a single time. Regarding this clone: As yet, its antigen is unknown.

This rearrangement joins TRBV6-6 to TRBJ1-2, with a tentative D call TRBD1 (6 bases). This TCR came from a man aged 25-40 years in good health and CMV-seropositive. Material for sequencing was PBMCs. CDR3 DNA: TGTGCCAGCAGTTTGTCGGTAGGGGGGGATGGCTACACCTTC. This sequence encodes CASSLSVGGDGYTF.